A selection of T cell receptor beta chains follows, all from one sample in a study of T cell responses to AZD1222 COVID-19 vaccine. Repertoires were generated with immunoSEQ multiplex PCR, while TCRdb's copy carries only in-frame clones and drops some. The sample comprises roughly 65,000 clones, less than 85% of which are singletons, and roughly 25% rests with the top ten. The specimen was peripheral blood, collected 28 days after the second AZD1222 dose. The source of these receptors is an adult who received the AZD1222 COVID-19 vaccine. CDR3s include the opening cysteine and the closing phenylalanine or tryptophan. Fields, in order: D gene, clone size, J gene, V gene, CDR3 DNA, CDR3 protein. D genes are given only for firm matches. Clone size is not always given. Where it is, it says once, few, many or a class for expanded clones.

. . TRBJ2-6 TRBV10-3 TGTGCCATCAGTGGAGGGGATAGCTCTGGGGCCAACGTCCTGACTTTC CAISGGDSSGANVLTF
. few TRBJ1-6 TRBV3-1/TRBV3-2 TGTGCCACTTCCACACAGGGTTCGTCACCCCTCCACTTT CATSTQGSSPLHF
. . TRBJ1-1 TRBV6-5 TGTGCCAGCGGCCGGGACACTGAAGCTTTCTTT CASGRDTEAFF
. . TRBJ2-1 TRBV6-5 TGTGCCAGCAGTTACCGAAGACTGAGCTCCTACAATGAGCAGTTCTTC CASSYRRLSSYNEQFF
. . TRBJ2-2 TRBV2 TGTGCCAGCAGGGGCCAAATTAACACCGGGGAGCTGTTTTTT CASRGQINTGELFF
. . TRBJ1-1 TRBV10-3 TGTGCCATCAGGGATCCGGATAACACTGAGGCTTTCTTT CAIRDPDNTEAFF
TRBD1 . TRBJ1-2 TRBV28 TGTGCCAGCAGCCAGGGGACAGCTGATGGCTACACCTTC CASSQGTADGYTF
TRBD2 . TRBJ2-1 TRBV4-1 TGCGCCAGCAGCCAAGATCCGACGAGACTAGCGGGGTTCTACAATGAGCAGTTCTTC CASSQDPTRLAGFYNEQFF
. once TRBJ2-7 TRBV6-5 TGTGCCAGCAGTCCCTTGACTAGAAATAACGAGCAGTACTTC CASSPLTRNNEQYF
. . TRBJ1-4 TRBV29-1 TGCAGCGTTCAAGGGGTCGAAAAACTGTTTTTT CSVQGVEKLFF
. . TRBJ2-2 TRBV5-4 TGTGCCAGCAGCTTCCAGAGCGGGGAGCTGTTTTTT CASSFQSGELFF
TRBD2 . TRBJ2-1 TRBV11-2 TGTGCCAGCAGCTTAGTCGGGACTAGTCCCAATGAGCAGTTCTTC CASSLVGTSPNEQFF
TRBD1 . TRBJ2-2 TRBV11-2 TGTGCCAGCAGCTTAGAGTTTTGGACAGGGTTCTCCGGGGAGCTGTTTTTT CASSLEFWTGFSGELFF
. once TRBJ1-1 TRBV7-2 TGTGCCAGCAGCCAAATGGGGGGGCTGCGTACCCTTGAAGCTTTCTTT CASSQMGGLRTLEAFF
TRBD1 once TRBJ1-1 TRBV4-1 TGCGCCAGCAGCCACCTGGCCCGTCTCAGGGGGCGCGTTAAAACTGAAGCTTTCTTT CASSHLARLRGRVKTEAFF
. . TRBJ2-3 TRBV5-1 TGCGCCAGCAGCTTGGACTTCCTCCCAGGCACAGATACGCAGTATTTT CASSLDFLPGTDTQYF
. . TRBJ1-3 TRBV5-1 TGCGCCAGCTCGAGGGAGACCGGACTAAACACCATATATTTT CASSRETGLNTIYF
. . TRBJ1-2 TRBV12-3/TRBV12-4 TGTGCCAGCACCCTTTCCGGGACGGTCGGCTACACCTTC CASTLSGTVGYTF
. . TRBJ2-1 TRBV18 TGTGCCAGCTCACCAGGGACCGGTAACAATGAGCAGTTCTTC CASSPGTGNNEQFF
. medium-sized TRBJ2-5 TRBV24-1 TGTGCCACCAGTGCCAGGGGGGCACGAGCCCACCAAGAGACCCAGTACTTC CATSARGARAHQETQYF
. . TRBJ1-3 TRBV4-1 TGCGCCAGCAGCCAGGGGTCCGGAAACACCATATATTTT CASSQGSGNTIYF
TRBD1 . TRBJ2-1 TRBV5-1 TGCGCCAGCAGCTCGGGACAGGGCTACAATGAGCAGTTCTTC CASSSGQGYNEQFF
. . TRBJ1-1 TRBV6-6 TGTGCCAGCACCGGGAATATAGCTGAAGCTTTCTTT CASTGNIAEAFF
TRBD2 . TRBJ2-7 TRBV7-9 TGTGCCAGCAGCCGGACTAGCGGGAGTTCCTACGAGCAGTACTTC CASSRTSGSSYEQYF
TRBD2 . TRBJ2-7 TRBV11-2 TGTGCCAGCAGCTCATTCGGGGGGGAGCAGTACTTC CASSSFGGEQYF
TRBD2 . TRBJ2-1 TRBV10-3 TGTGCCATCAGTGACGTCGCCCGCGGAGCGGGAGGCAATGAGCAGTTCTTC CAISDVARGAGGNEQFF
TRBD1 . TRBJ2-5 TRBV6-5 TGTGCCAGCACCCCTAGGACAGGGGGGAAAGAGACCCAGTACTTC CASTPRTGGKETQYF
. . TRBJ1-1 TRBV5-1 TGCGCCAGCAGCTTGGAATGGCAGGTTGGTGAAGCTTTCTTT CASSLEWQVGEAFF
. . TRBJ1-1 TRBV5-6 TGTGCCAGCAGCCCATGGGGCCAGGGAGCTTTCTTT CASSPWGQGAFF
. . TRBJ1-5 TRBV6-5 TGTGCCAGCAGTTACTTGAATCAGCCCCAGCATTTT CASSYLNQPQHF
. . TRBJ1-2 TRBV28 TGTGCCAGCAGTCCAACCGGCCACTATGGCTACACCTTC CASSPTGHYGYTF
. . TRBJ1-6 TRBV11-3 TGTGCCAGCAGCTTAGATATGCTTTCACCCCTCCACTTT CASSLDMLSPLHF
. . TRBJ1-4 TRBV18 TGTGCCAGCTCACCTTCCTTGACAGACGGAAAACTGTTTTTT CASSPSLTDGKLFF
TRBD1 . TRBJ2-7 TRBV5-6 TGTGCCAGCAACCAAATGGTCCAGGGGGACTCCTACGAGCAGTACTTC CASNQMVQGDSYEQYF
. . TRBJ1-3 TRBV6-1 TGTGCCAGCAGTGAGCAGGCCCCCTCTGGAAACACCATATATTTT CASSEQAPSGNTIYF
TRBD2 . TRBJ2-6 TRBV2 TGTGCCAGCAGGCGCGGGGGACTGGGAGGGGCCAACGTCCTGACTTTC CASRRGGLGGANVLTF
TRBD1 . TRBJ2-1 TRBV10-1 TGCGCCAGCAGTACAGGGGATTACAATGAGCAGTTCTTC CASSTGDYNEQFF
. . TRBJ2-1 TRBV19 TGTGCCAGTAGTATAACTTCCTACAATGAGCAGTTCTTC CASSITSYNEQFF
. . TRBJ1-2 TRBV3-1/TRBV3-2 TGTGCCAGCAGCCAAGATGGTCAGGGAAACTATGGCTACACCTTC CASSQDGQGNYGYTF
TRBD1 once TRBJ2-7 TRBV4-2 TGTGCCAGCAGCCAAGATCGGAGGACAGGGGCCAACGAGCAGTACTTC CASSQDRRTGANEQYF
. . TRBJ2-1 TRBV5-1 TGCGCCAGCAGCTTGAGGGGGACCTACAATGAGCAGTTCTTC CASSLRGTYNEQFF